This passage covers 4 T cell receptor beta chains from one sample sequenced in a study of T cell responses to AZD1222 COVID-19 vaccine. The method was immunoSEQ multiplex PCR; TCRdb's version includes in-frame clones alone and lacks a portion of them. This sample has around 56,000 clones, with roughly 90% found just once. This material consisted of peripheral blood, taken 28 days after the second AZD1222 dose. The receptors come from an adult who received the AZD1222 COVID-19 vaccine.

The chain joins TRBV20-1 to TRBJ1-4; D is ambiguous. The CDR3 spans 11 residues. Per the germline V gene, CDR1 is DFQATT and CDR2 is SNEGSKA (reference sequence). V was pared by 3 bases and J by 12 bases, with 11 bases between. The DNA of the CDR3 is TGCAGTGCTAGTAATGTAAAGGAACTGTTTTTT. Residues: CSASNVKELFF.

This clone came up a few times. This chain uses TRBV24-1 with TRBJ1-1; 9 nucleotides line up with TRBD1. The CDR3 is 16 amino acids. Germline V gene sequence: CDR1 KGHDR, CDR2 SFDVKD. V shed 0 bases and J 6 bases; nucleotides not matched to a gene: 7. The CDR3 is CATSDLRTGVSAEAFF. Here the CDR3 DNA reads TGTGCCACCAGTGATTTGCGGACAGGGGTTAGCGCTGAAGCTTTCTTT.

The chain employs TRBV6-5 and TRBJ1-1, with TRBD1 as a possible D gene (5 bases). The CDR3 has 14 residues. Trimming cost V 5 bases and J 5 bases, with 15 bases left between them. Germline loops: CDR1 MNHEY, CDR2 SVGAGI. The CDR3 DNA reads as TGTGCCAGCAGTCGTCTTCAGGGACGGACTGAAGCTTTCTTT. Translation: CASSRLQGRTEAFF.

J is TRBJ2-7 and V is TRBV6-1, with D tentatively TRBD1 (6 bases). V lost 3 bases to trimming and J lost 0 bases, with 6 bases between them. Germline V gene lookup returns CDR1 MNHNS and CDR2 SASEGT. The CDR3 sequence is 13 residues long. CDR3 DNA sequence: TGTGCCAGCAGTGAGGGACACTCCTACGAGCAGTACTTC. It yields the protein CASSEGHSYEQYF.